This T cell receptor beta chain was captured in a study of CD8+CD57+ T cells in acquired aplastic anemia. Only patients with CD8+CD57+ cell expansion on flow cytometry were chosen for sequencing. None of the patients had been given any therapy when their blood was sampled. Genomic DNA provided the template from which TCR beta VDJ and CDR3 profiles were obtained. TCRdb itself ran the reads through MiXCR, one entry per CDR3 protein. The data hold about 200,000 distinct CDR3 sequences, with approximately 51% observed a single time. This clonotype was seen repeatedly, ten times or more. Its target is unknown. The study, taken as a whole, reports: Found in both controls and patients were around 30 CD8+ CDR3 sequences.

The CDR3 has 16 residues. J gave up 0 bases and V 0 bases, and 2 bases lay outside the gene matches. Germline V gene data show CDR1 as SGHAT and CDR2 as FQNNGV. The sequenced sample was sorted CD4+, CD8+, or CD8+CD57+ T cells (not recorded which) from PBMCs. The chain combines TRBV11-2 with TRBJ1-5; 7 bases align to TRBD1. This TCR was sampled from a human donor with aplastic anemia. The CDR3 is CASSLDGTDSNQPQHF. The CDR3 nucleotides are TGTGCCAGCAGCTTAGACGGGACAGATAGCAATCAGCCCCAGCATTTT.